The 18 T cell receptor beta chains in this list originate from one sample, sequenced in a study of cytomegalovirus exposure and HLA in healthy donors. It was with 60 Vbeta and 13 Jbeta primers that the PCR ran. TCRdb's table, derived via immunoSEQ multiplex PCR, lists solely in-frame clones and lacks some. Of about 160,000 clones in the sample, about 75% were seen once. The sequenced sample consisted of PBMCs. The receptors originated from a woman aged 45-60 years in good health and CMV-seropositive.

V usage is TRBV5-6 and J usage is TRBJ1-3; TRBD1 aligns across 8 bases. Germline CDR1 and CDR2: SGHDT and YYEEEE. CDR3 length: 16 amino acids. With V trimmed by 4 bases and J by 8 bases, 14 bases remained unmatched. CDR3 region: CASSQPRDRLGHTIYF. In nucleotides, the CDR3 is TGTGCCAGCAGCCAACCAAGGGACAGGCTGGGTCACACCATATATTTT.

The chain carries TRBV18 and TRBJ2-4; D is possibly TRBD1 (6 bases). Trimming removed 6 bases from V and 8 bases from J, with 14 bases in between. Germline V lookup: CDR1 KGHSH, CDR2 LQKENI. The CDR3 spans 13 residues. CDR3 amino acids: CASSQNRDDIQYF. CDR3 DNA sequence: TGTGCCAGCTCGCAAAACAGGGATGACATTCAGTACTTC.

The chain employs TRBV4-1 and TRBJ2-1, with D maybe TRBD2 (6 bases). Deletions cut 4 bases from V and 3 bases from J, with 10 bases between. In germline, CDR1 is MGHRA, CDR2 YSYEKL. The CDR3 sequence is 14 residues long. Here the CDR3 reads CASSRDSVYNEQFF. For the CDR3, the DNA is TGCGCCAGCAGCCGGGACTCCGTCTACAATGAGCAGTTCTTC.

This clone was seen just once. The chain carries TRBV5-4 and TRBJ2-3; D uncertain. This CDR3 has 14 amino acids. Germline V gene sequence: CDR1 SGHNT, CDR2 YYREEE (reference sequence). Trimming cost V 4 bases and J 1 base, with 10 bases left between them. This chain's CDR3 is CASSPGLGTDTQYF. CDR3 DNA sequence: TGTGCCAGCAGCCCTGGGCTTGGCACAGATACGCAGTATTTT.

This chain joins TRBV2 and TRBJ2-5; D unclear. The CDR3 sequence is 11 residues long. Germline assignment: CDR1 SNHLY and CDR2 FYNNEI. V was clipped by 6 bases and J by 3 bases, with 5 bases between them. The CDR3 is CASSPEETQYF. The CDR3, as DNA: TGTGCCAGCAGCCCGGAAGAGACCCAGTACTTC.

V and J are TRBV7-9 and TRBJ2-3, with D perhaps matching TRBD1 (6 bases). This CDR3 contains 16 residues. The V end lost 1 base, the J end lost 3 bases, and 14 bases lay between the germline ends. CDR1 and CDR2 from the germline V gene are SEHNR and FQNEAQ (reference sequence). The CDR3, as DNA: TGTGCCAGCAGCTTAGGAGGACCAACAGGGACAGATACGCAGTATTTT. Amino acids: CASSLGGPTGTDTQYF. The full variable domain, with the rest looked up from reference TRBV7-9 and TRBJ2-3, is DTGVSQNPRHKITKRGQNVTFRCDPISEHNRLYWYRQTLGQGPEFLTYFQNEAQLEKSRLLSDRFSAERPKGSFSTLEIQRTEQGDSAMYLCASSLGGPTGTDTQYFGPGTRLTVL.

The genes are TRBV28 and TRBJ1-5; D perhaps matches TRBD1 (5 bases). Germline V lookup: CDR1 MDHEN, CDR2 SYDVKM. CDR3 length equals 13 residues. V shed 2 bases and J shed 11 bases, with 13 bases lying between them. CDR3 protein: CASSLIAGKAQHF. The CDR3 DNA reads TGTGCCAGCAGTTTAATTGCAGGGAAAGCCCAGCATTTT. The whole variable domain, remainder taken from reference TRBV28 and TRBJ1-5, is DVKVTQSSRYLVKRTGEKVFLECVQDMDHENMFWYRQDPGLGLRLIYFSYDVKMKEKGDIPEGYSVSREKKERFSLILESASTNQTSMYLCASSLIAGKAQHFGDGTRLSIL.

This clone occurred a few times. V and J are TRBV2 and TRBJ2-2; TRBD2 agrees at 9 bases. The CDR3 is 18 residues long. J lost 6 bases, V lost 6 bases, and 17 bases had no gene match. Germline values: CDR1 SNHLY, CDR2 FYNNEI. In nucleotides, the CDR3 is TGTGCCAGCAGCAGTTTAAGGGCGGGGGGGCCGCGTTCCGGGGAGCTGTTTTTT. It is translated as CASSSLRAGGPRSGELFF.

V is TRBV5-1 and J is TRBJ2-1; D is undetermined. V lost 0 bases and J lost 4, with 5 bases in between. Germline loops: CDR1 SGHRS, CDR2 YFSETQ. This CDR3 spans 13 amino acids. The CDR3 region is CASSLGVYNEQFF. DNA of the CDR3: TGCGCCAGCAGCTTGGGCGTTTACAATGAGCAGTTCTTC.

The chain uses TRBV6-5 and TRBJ1-1; no clear D gene. V was shortened by 6 bases and J by 2 bases, with 10 bases between the two germline ends. The CDR3 length is 13 residues. The germline V gene has CDR1 MNHEY and CDR2 SVGAGI. Here the CDR3 reads CASRLQPNTEAFF. The CDR3 DNA follows: TGTGCCAGCAGATTACAGCCAAACACTGAAGCTTTCTTT.

The chain recombines TRBV2 with TRBJ2-7; weak D call: TRBD2 (7 bases). Germline V CDR1 and CDR2: SNHLY, FYNNEI. The V and J ends lost 7 bases and 2 bases respectively, with 12 bases between them. The CDR3 is made up of 13 amino acids. CDR3 in amino acids: CASMGGGAYEQYF. The CDR3 DNA follows: TGTGCCAGCATGGGCGGGGGCGCCTACGAGCAGTACTTC.

In its sample, this clone was seen a few times. This chain links TRBV13 with TRBJ2-5; no clear D gene. The CDR3 spans 14 residues. The germline V gene encodes CDR1 PRHDT and CDR2 FYEKMQ (reference sequence). Trimming left V 5 bases short and J 3 bases short, with 13 bases between. CDR3 region: CASSPSPQKETQYF. In DNA form, the CDR3 reads TGTGCCAGCAGCCCCTCTCCGCAGAAAGAGACCCAGTACTTC.

V usage is TRBV6-5 and J usage is TRBJ2-7; D unresolved. V was cut by 4 bases and J by 2 bases, with 6 bases left in between. The CDR3 consists of 12 residues. Germline lookup yields CDR1 MNHEY and CDR2 SVGAGI. The CDR3 sequence: CASSLAAYEQYF. In DNA, the CDR3 is TGTGCCAGCAGTTTGGCCGCCTACGAGCAGTACTTC.

This clone occurred once. The chain is built from TRBV4-3 and TRBJ2-4; 16 nucleotides align to TRBD2. The V gene end was trimmed by 4 bases and the J gene end by 4 bases; junction bases not matched to a gene: 16. This CDR3 is 21 amino acids long. In germline, CDR1 is LGHNA, CDR2 YSLEER. CDR3 DNA sequence: TGCGCCAGCAGCCCCAGAACATTCTCTGGGACTAGCGGGGGGGCAAAAAACATTCAGTACTTC. Translated, it gives CASSPRTFSGTSGGAKNIQYF.

The chain joins TRBV7-2 to TRBJ1-2; unclear D gene. Germline V CDR1 and CDR2: SGHTA, FQGNSA. The CDR3 is made up of 14 amino acids. V lost 2 bases and J 0 bases, leaving 7 bases between the germline ends. This chain's CDR3 is CASSLLAANYGYTF. The CDR3 nucleotides are TGTGCCAGCAGCTTATTGGCGGCTAACTATGGCTACACCTTC. Looking up the rest from reference TRBV7-2 and TRBJ1-2 gives the full variable domain: GAGVSQSPSNKVTEKGKDVELRCDPISGHTALYWYRQSLGQGLEFLIYFQGNSAPDKSGLPSDRFSAERTGGSVSTLTIQRTQQEDSAVYLCASSLLAANYGYTFGSGTRLTVV.

This rearrangement joins TRBV28 to TRBJ1-1; tentatively, D is TRBD1 (6 bases). Germline V lookup: CDR1 MDHEN, CDR2 SYDVKM. Trimming shortened V by 3 bases and J by 4 bases, and 12 bases separated the two germline ends. The CDR3 runs to 14 residues. CDR3 residues: CASSLRGGGTEAFF. DNA of the CDR3: TGTGCCAGCAGTTTGAGGGGAGGGGGCACTGAAGCTTTCTTT.

The chain recombines TRBV27 with TRBJ1-5, with D perhaps matching TRBD1 (6 bases). CDR3 size: 13 residues. Germline assignment: CDR1 MNHEY and CDR2 SMNVEV (reference sequence). Trimming removed 6 bases from V and 7 bases from J, with 13 bases in between. The DNA for the CDR3 is TGTGCCAGCAGCTCCAGGGGCGGGCAGCCCCAGCATTTT. Translating it yields CASSSRGGQPQHF.

The rearrangement links TRBV7-2 to TRBJ1-5, with 7 positions matching TRBD1. CDR1 and CDR2 from the germline V gene are SGHTA and FQGNSA. This CDR3 spans 15 amino acids. V gave up 4 bases and J gave up 5 bases; unmatched junction bases: 8. CDR3 in DNA: TGTGCCAGCAGCTCGTTTCGACAGGGAGATCAGCCCCAGCATTTT. Protein: CASSSFRQGDQPQHF.